The rows below give T cell receptor beta chains drawn from one sample of a study of shared clonotypes between healthy human individuals. Only in-frame clones appear in the TCRdb table, and some are missing; sequencing was by immunoSEQ multiplex PCR. The table records around 1.1 million clones, around 77% of them present only once. The sequenced sample consisted of memory CD4+ T cells from PBMCs. All receptors come from a man aged 18 to 29 in good health. Some clones in this sample may be carry-over from other donors' samples. CDR3s include the opening cysteine and the closing phenylalanine or tryptophan. A D gene is named only where the DNA matches it firmly. Clone size is shown for a subset of rows, as once, few, many or a class of expanded clone.

TRBD1,TRBJ1-1,TRBV19,once,TGTGCCAGTAAAACAGGGGCAAGAACTGAAGCTTTCTTT,CASKTGARTEAFF
TRBD1,TRBJ2-3,TRBV4-3,-,TGCGCCAGCAGCCGACAGGGTAAGGGAACAGATACGCAGTATTTT,CASSRQGKGTDTQYF
-,TRBJ2-5,TRBV20-1,-,TGCAGTGCTATCCGTCAAGAGACCCAGTACTTC,CSAIRQETQYF
TRBD1,TRBJ1-1,TRBV5-4,-,TGTGCCAGCAGCCCGAAGGACAGGCTACGAACAGCTGAAGCTTTCTTT,CASSPKDRLRTAEAFF
TRBD2,TRBJ2-3,TRBV29-1,-,TGCAGCGTTGAGGCTCTAGCGGTCCCACGGTCTCAGTATTTT,CSVEALAVPRSQYF
-,TRBJ2-7,TRBV5-4,-,TGTGCCAGCAGCTTGGACTACTGGGGCGAGCAGTACTTC,CASSLDYWGEQYF
TRBD2,TRBJ2-1,TRBV4-3,-,TGCGCCAGCTCCCTGGGAGCGGGAGTCGATGAGCAGTTCTTC,CASSLGAGVDEQFF
TRBD2,TRBJ2-1,TRBV19,-,TGTGCCAGTAGTGTGACTAGCGGGAGGACCAATGAGCAGTTCTTC,CASSVTSGRTNEQFF
TRBD1,TRBJ1-2,TRBV13,-,TGTGCCAGCAGCTCCTGGACAGGGGGTTTTAGCTACACCTTC,CASSSWTGGFSYTF
TRBD1,TRBJ2-1,TRBV28,-,TGTGCCAGCAGTTTCGGACAGGGCAACAATGAGCAGTTCTTC,CASSFGQGNNEQFF
-,TRBJ1-1,TRBV14,-,TGTGCCAGCAGCAGAGGGGTTCGCACTGAAGCTTTCTTT,CASSRGVRTEAFF
-,TRBJ2-7,TRBV11-2,few,TGTGCCAGCAGCTTATCCCCTACGACCTACGAGCAGTACTTC,CASSLSPTTYEQYF
TRBD1,TRBJ2-1,TRBV29-1,-,TGCAGCGTTCGCGGGACAGGGGTGGTTAGTGAGCAGTTCTTC,CSVRGTGVVSEQFF
-,TRBJ2-2,TRBV28,-,TGTGCCAGCAGTTTAGGTTCTGCCCCGGGCACCGGGGAGCTGTTTTTT,CASSLGSAPGTGELFF
-,TRBJ2-3,TRBV7-2,once,TGTGCCAGCAGCTTAATCCGTTTAGATACGCAGTATTTT,CASSLIRLDTQYF
-,TRBJ1-1,TRBV27,-,TGTGCCAGCAGTTCGGCAGGGGAATGGACTGAAGCTTTCTTT,CASSSAGEWTEAFF
TRBD2,TRBJ2-2,TRBV7-9,-,TGTGCCAGCAGCTCCCCCCGGACTAGCGGGAGCTACGCCGGGGAGCTGTTTTTT,CASSSPRTSGSYAGELFF
-,TRBJ1-4,TRBV5-1,-,TGCGCCAGCAGCTTGAAGGGAAGTGCAACTAATGAAAAACTGTTTTTT,CASSLKGSATNEKLFF
-,TRBJ1-2,TRBV28,-,TGTGCCAGCAGACTCCTCCGGGGGGACCTCTATGGCTACACCTTC,CASRLLRGDLYGYTF
TRBD2,TRBJ2-7,TRBV11-3,-,TGTGCCAGCAGCTTGGGGGGGTCCTCCTACGAGCAGTACTTC,CASSLGGSSYEQYF